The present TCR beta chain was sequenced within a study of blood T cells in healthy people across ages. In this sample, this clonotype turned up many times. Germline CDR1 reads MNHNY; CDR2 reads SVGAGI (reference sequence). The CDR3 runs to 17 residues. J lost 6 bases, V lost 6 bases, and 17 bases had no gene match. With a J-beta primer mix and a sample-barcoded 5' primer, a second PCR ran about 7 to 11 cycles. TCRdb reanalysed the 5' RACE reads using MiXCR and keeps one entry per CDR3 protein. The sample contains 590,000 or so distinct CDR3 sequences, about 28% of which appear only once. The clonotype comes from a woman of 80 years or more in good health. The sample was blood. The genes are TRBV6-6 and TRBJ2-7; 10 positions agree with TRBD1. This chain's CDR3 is CASRPIGRDRGLAEQYF. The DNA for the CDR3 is TGTGCCAGCAGACCCATAGGCCGGGACAGGGGTTTGGCCGAGCAGTACTTC.